This TCR beta chain appears in the sequencing data of a study of cytomegalovirus exposure and HLA in healthy donors. This CDR3 has 14 residues. CDR1 is SGHAT and CDR2 is FQDESV in the germline V gene (reference sequence). J lost 8 bases, V lost 4 bases, and 5 bases had no gene match. This clone was counted once. PCR primers comprised 60 Vbeta and 13 Jbeta primers. Profiling relied on immunoSEQ multiplex PCR, and the TCRdb table lists in-frame clones only, not all of them. The table shows roughly 220,000 clones, with 65% to 75% occurring only once. Input material: PBMCs. The J gene is TRBJ1-4, the V gene TRBV11-1, with 9 bases lining up with TRBD1. This sequence was found in a woman aged 25-40 years in good health and CMV-seronegative. The CDR3 coding sequence is TGTGCCAGCAGCTCATGGACAGGGGACGAAAAACTGTTTTTT. As protein: CASSSWTGDEKLFF.